The 32 T cell receptor beta chains in this list originate from one sample, sequenced in a study of T cell repertoires in cytomegalovirus infection. TCRdb reprocessed the reads via MiXCR and lists one record per CDR3 protein. Here the sample spans about 180,000 distinct CDR3 sequences, around 14% being singletons. The sequencing input was PBMCs. The receptor set was obtained from a human donor in good health (CMV status not recorded). Some clones in this sample may be carry-over from other donors' samples.

The table lists this clonotype with many counts. The V and J genes are TRBV7-9 and TRBJ1-4; D unresolved. The CDR3 consists of 13 residues. The germline V gene encodes CDR1 SEHNR and CDR2 FQNEAQ (reference sequence). The germline V and J ends were trimmed by 5 bases and 4 bases, with 8 bases remaining between them. The CDR3 bases are TGTGCCAGCAGCCCCACCCGTAATGAAAAACTGTTTTTT. Its translation is CASSPTRNEKLFF.

The table lists this clonotype with many counts. The chain has TRBV7-2 and TRBJ1-1; maybe TRBD1 (5 bases). The CDR3 has 14 residues. Germline V CDR1 and CDR2: SGHTA, FQGNSA. The germline V and J ends were trimmed by 4 bases and 3 bases, with 12 bases remaining between them. CDR3 sequence: CASSSPGRHTEAFF. The CDR3 bases are TGTGCCAGCAGCTCCCCGGGACGGCACACTGAAGCTTTCTTT.

A few counts support this clonotype. The chain links TRBV29-1 to TRBJ2-7, with 7 bases matching TRBD1. This CDR3 is built from 13 residues. Trimming took 6 bases from V and 2 from J; bases not matched to a gene: 7. Germline V gives CDR1 SQVTM, CDR2 ANQGSEA. The CDR3 region has the DNA TGCAGCGTAGTCCGGACAGGCGCCTACGAGCAGTACTTC. Translation: CSVVRTGAYEQYF.

V gene TRBV7-9 combines with J gene TRBJ2-7; D is unresolved. Trimming shortened V by 2 bases and J by 3 bases, and 11 bases separated the two germline ends. This CDR3 has 14 amino acids. Germline CDR1 is SEHNR and CDR2 is FQNEAQ (reference sequence). The CDR3 loop reads CASSLSLAYYEQYF. The CDR3 nucleotides read TGTGCCAGCAGCTTATCGTTGGCCTACTACGAGCAGTACTTC.

The chain is built from TRBV14 and TRBJ2-6, with TRBD1 matching 7 bases. Germline CDR1 is SGHDN and CDR2 is FVKESK. The CDR3 runs 19 residues. The V gene end was trimmed by 2 bases and the J gene end by 0 bases; junction bases not matched to a gene: 10. CDR3 sequence: CASSQKKGQTPSGANVLTF. DNA for the CDR3: TGTGCCAGCAGCCAAAAAAAGGGACAGACCCCCTCTGGGGCCAACGTCCTGACTTTC.

This clonotype was seen at least ten times. The V and J genes are TRBV7-9 and TRBJ1-1; TRBD1 might be the D (5 bases). There are 14 residues in the CDR3. V lost 8 bases and J 4 bases, leaving 17 bases between the germline ends. CDR1 SEHNR and CDR2 FQNEAQ come from the germline V gene (reference sequence). The CDR3 region is CASRYPQGATEAFF. The CDR3, as DNA: TGTGCCAGCCGGTACCCCCAGGGTGCCACTGAAGCTTTCTTT.

Remarks on this clonotype: Possible read error: a much larger clone is one base away. In this CDR3 the conserved last residue, phenylalanine or tryptophan, is missing, so a read error is likely. The CDR3 DNA is TGTGCCAGCAGCTTAGCGCAGGGCACCGTCGCTTCCAACGTCCTGACTTTA. It yields the protein CASSLAQGTVASNVLTL. The chain uses TRBV7-9 and TRBJ2-6; D is perhaps TRBD1 (5 bases). CDR1 SEHNR and CDR2 FQNEAQ come from the germline V gene (reference sequence). V was cut by 0 bases and J by 8 bases, with 17 bases left in between. The CDR3 runs 17 residues.

The V gene is TRBV20-1, the J gene TRBJ1-5; TRBD1 aligns across 8 bases. V was pared by 3 bases and J by 6 bases, with 7 bases of the junction left unmatched. The CDR3 loop spans 14 amino acids. Germline V gives CDR1 DFQATT, CDR2 SNEGSKA (reference sequence). CDR3 in DNA: TGCAGTGCTAGTGGACAGGGTTCACGTCAGCCCCAGCATTTT. This sequence encodes CSASGQGSRQPQHF.

This clonotype has at least ten counts. J is TRBJ2-3 and V is TRBV7-2, with 8 bases matching TRBD2. Germline trimming cut 2 bases from V and 3 bases from J; bases unmatched to any gene: 7. Germline V gene data show CDR1 as SGHTA and CDR2 as FQGNSA. CDR3 length equals 16 residues. Written as DNA, the CDR3 is TGTGCCAGCAGCTTATCCCCCGCGGGAGGAACAGATACGCAGTATTTT. Translation: CASSLSPAGGTDTQYF.

This clonotype was seen many times. The V and J genes are TRBV7-9 and TRBJ2-7, with TRBD1 identical over 7 bases. V gave up 5 bases and J gave up 2 bases; unmatched junction bases: 6. The CDR3 has 14 residues. Germline-derived CDR1 and CDR2 are SEHNR and FQNEAQ (reference sequence). The CDR3 protein is CASSNRDSTYEQYF. The DNA of the CDR3 is TGTGCCAGCAGCAACCGGGACAGCACCTACGAGCAGTACTTC.

In its sample, this clonotype was seen many times. The chain links TRBV29-1 to TRBJ2-7; D unclear. This CDR3 contains 13 residues. Germline assignment: CDR1 SQVTM and CDR2 ANQGSEA. The V end was cut by 4 bases, the J end by 2 bases, with 12 bases between. Here the CDR3 reads CSVAQGVTYEQYF. CDR3 DNA: TGCAGCGTTGCTCAAGGAGTAACCTACGAGCAGTACTTC.

This sequence joins TRBV12-5 and TRBJ1-1; 9 nucleotides match TRBD1. This CDR3 contains 14 residues. The germline CDR1 and CDR2 sequences are LGHNT and FRNRAP. V was clipped by 7 bases and J by 1 base; unmatched bases: 4. CDR3 coding DNA: TGTGCTAGTGCCCCGACAGGGGGGAACACTGAAGCTTTCTTT. This encodes CASAPTGGNTEAFF. The variable domain in full, with the rest retrieved from reference TRBV12-5 and TRBJ1-1, is DARVTQTPRHKVTEMGQEVTMRCQPILGHNTVFWYRQTMMQGLELLAYFRNRAPLDDSGMPKDRFSAEMPDATLATLKIQPSEPRDSAVYFCASAPTGGNTEAFFGQGTRLTVV.

This clonotype was counted only a few times. This chain joins TRBV20-1 and TRBJ2-7, with TRBD1 as a possible D gene (6 bases). This CDR3 contains 15 residues. V was pared by 5 bases and J by 3 bases, with 20 bases between. CDR1 is DFQATT and CDR2 is SNEGSKA in the germline V gene (reference sequence). DNA for the CDR3: TGCAGTGCTTCGCTCCAGGGGCCCGTCTACTACGAGCAGTACTTC. Translated: CSASLQGPVYYEQYF.

Ten or more counts support this clonotype. This chain connects TRBV6-2 or TRBV6-3 to TRBJ1-1, with D uncertain. The CDR3 runs to 15 residues. V was cut by 5 bases and J by 0 bases, with 13 bases left in between. Germline V gene data show CDR1 as MNHEY and CDR2 as SVGEGT. The CDR3 nucleotides are TGTGCCAGCAGTCGCCATTTTGATATGAACACTGAAGCTTTCTTT. Translated: CASSRHFDMNTEAFF.

This clonotype was observed at least ten times. The CDR3 is CASTSSGRVPSYEQYF. CDR3 in DNA: TGTGCCAGCACCAGTAGCGGGAGGGTCCCATCCTACGAGCAGTACTTC. The chain has TRBV7-9 and TRBJ2-7; 11 positions match TRBD2. The length of the CDR3 is 16 residues. The junction had 9 bases not matched to a gene; V was cut back by 7 bases and J by 1 base. Per germline, CDR1 SEHNR and CDR2 FQNEAQ (reference sequence).

This clonotype was detected many times. The rearrangement uses TRBV7-2 and TRBJ2-7; D might be TRBD2 (6 bases). The length of the CDR3 is 15 residues. V was clipped by 6 bases and J by 5 bases, with 20 bases between them. Germline V lookup: CDR1 SGHTA, CDR2 FQGNSA. Written as DNA, the CDR3 is TGTGCCAGCAGTACCCGGGCGGGTGGAGGGGACGAGCAGTACTTC. Translation gives CASSTRAGGGDEQYF.

This clonotype was counted a single time. This chain connects TRBV28 to TRBJ2-5; TRBD2 might be the D (7 bases). Germline V gene data show CDR1 as MDHEN and CDR2 as SYDVKM. The germline V and J ends were trimmed by 3 bases and 5 bases, with 10 bases remaining between them. The CDR3 has 13 amino acids. The CDR3 DNA reads as TGTGCCAGCAGTTTCGGGGGGCTGGAGACCCAGTACTTC. This encodes CASSFGGLETQYF.

This clonotype occurred many times. The chain combines TRBV6-1 with TRBJ2-4; possibly TRBD1 for D (6 bases). V lost 4 bases, J lost 4 bases, and 11 bases lay in between. Germline-derived CDR1 and CDR2 are MNHNS and SASEGT. CDR3 size: 14 residues. This CDR3 reads CASSGGPPKNIQYF. The CDR3 region has the DNA TGTGCCAGCAGTGGGGGGCCGCCAAAAAACATTCAGTACTTC.

This clonotype occurred many times. The J gene is TRBJ2-7, the V gene TRBV6-1, with 8 positions matching TRBD1. Germline V gene data show CDR1 as MNHNS and CDR2 as SASEGT. The length of the CDR3 is 15 residues. J gave up 6 bases and V 4 bases, and 11 bases lay outside the gene matches. CDR3 nucleotide sequence: TGTGCCAGCAGTGCGGGACAGGAGGGCCGGAGCGAGCAGTACTTC. It encodes CASSAGQEGRSEQYF.

This chain links TRBV12-3 or TRBV12-4 with TRBJ2-2; D is unresolved. Trimming took off 7 bases at V and 4 bases at J, with 16 bases between the two ends. The CDR3 consists of 15 residues. The CDR3, as DNA: TGTGCCAGCAACAAAATCCGGGTCCCCACCGGGGAGCTGTTTTTT. This sequence encodes CASNKIRVPTGELFF.

This clonotype was seen a handful of times. The rearrangement joins TRBV28 to TRBJ2-7; the D gene is possibly TRBD2 (5 bases). Deletions cut 1 base from V and 3 bases from J, with 7 bases between. This CDR3 is 13 amino acids long. Germline CDR1 MDHEN, CDR2 SYDVKM. DNA of the CDR3: TGTGCCAGCAGTTTATTGCGGGTCTACGAGCAGTACTTC. Amino acid sequence: CASSLLRVYEQYF.

This clonotype was found many times. The chain links TRBV28 to TRBJ2-1, with a possible D match to TRBD2 (5 bases). CDR1 and CDR2 from the germline V gene are MDHEN and SYDVKM. The V end was cut by 4 bases, the J end by 3 bases, with 10 bases between. The CDR3 is 14 residues long. CDR3: CASSYSTNYNEQFF. The CDR3 nucleotides are TGTGCCAGCAGTTACTCGACTAACTACAATGAGCAGTTCTTC.

This clonotype appeared a few times. J is TRBJ1-1 and V is TRBV5-6, with no clear D. The V gene's germline CDR1 is SGHDT and CDR2 YYEEEE. This CDR3 contains 14 residues. V was trimmed by 3 bases and J by 8 bases, leaving 17 bases between them. CDR3 sequence reads: CASSSRLGRPEAFF. CDR3 nucleotides: TGTGCCAGCAGCTCTCGCCTTGGGAGGCCCGAAGCTTTCTTT.

This clonotype has ten or more counts. This chain joins TRBV7-4 and TRBJ2-3; 9 bases map to TRBD2. The CDR3 runs 14 residues. Unmatched junction bases numbered 3, after V lost 6 bases and J lost 2 bases. CDR1 and CDR2 from the germline V gene are SGHVT and SQSDAQ. This chain's CDR3 is CASRLAGLTDTQYF. In nucleotides, the CDR3 is TGTGCCAGCAGACTAGCGGGCCTCACAGATACGCAGTATTTT.

This clonotype has ten or more counts. The V call is TRBV7-6, the J call TRBJ2-1, with unresolved D. The CDR3 spans 15 residues. V was pared by 1 base and J by 4 bases, with 11 bases between. The germline gives CDR1 SGHVS, CDR2 FNYEAQ. The CDR3 here is CASSLEVPGYNEQFF. CDR3 DNA sequence: TGTGCCAGCAGCTTAGAGGTTCCTGGTTACAATGAGCAGTTCTTC.

Ten or more counts support this clonotype. This rearrangement joins TRBV7-8 to TRBJ2-7; 8 bases agree with TRBD2. The junction had 6 bases not matched to a gene; V was cut back by 3 bases and J by 5 bases. CDR1 and CDR2 (germline): SGHVS, FQNEAQ. CDR3 size: 14 residues. CDR3 residues: CASSFREGPDEQYF. The CDR3 coding sequence is TGTGCCAGCAGCTTCCGGGAGGGCCCCGACGAGCAGTACTTC.

There are many counts of this clonotype. The V gene is TRBV20-1, the J gene TRBJ1-5, with D tentatively TRBD1 (6 bases). Trimming took off 5 bases at V and 0 bases at J, with 23 bases between the two ends. Germline lookup yields CDR1 DFQATT and CDR2 SNEGSKA (reference sequence). The CDR3 has 18 amino acids. The CDR3, as DNA: TGCAGTGCTCAGAGAGAGGACAGCATTACTTATAGCAATCAGCCCCAGCATTTT. Its protein is CSAQREDSITYSNQPQHF.

The chain carries TRBV18 and TRBJ2-3; D may be TRBD1 (5 bases). V was clipped by 3 bases and J by 4 bases, with 17 bases between them. The germline V gene has CDR1 KGHSH and CDR2 LQKENI. This CDR3 spans 16 amino acids. The CDR3 loop is CASSPSRGGNSDTQYF. CDR3 in DNA: TGTGCCAGCTCACCTTCTAGGGGCGGCAACTCAGATACGCAGTATTTT.

This clonotype was recorded a few times. The genes are TRBV5-5 and TRBJ2-1, with D uncertain. The CDR3 length is 16 residues. The germline CDR1 and CDR2 sequences are SGHKS and YYEKEE (reference sequence). The germline V and J ends were trimmed by 4 bases and 6 bases, with 20 bases remaining between them. This CDR3 reads CASSPDLYLVGNEQFF. DNA for the CDR3: TGTGCCAGCAGCCCGGACCTGTACCTCGTCGGCAATGAGCAGTTCTTC.

The V call is TRBV28, the J call TRBJ1-1, with D hard to call. V lost 6 bases and J lost 10, with 18 bases in between. CDR1 is MDHEN and CDR2 is SYDVKM in the germline V gene. The CDR3 is made up of 13 amino acids. In DNA, the CDR3 is TGTGCCAGCAGCTCCCTCGGGGTGACGGGAGCTTTCTTT. Translated: CASSSLGVTGAFF.

This clonotype was seen only a few times. The genes are TRBV29-1 and TRBJ1-5; a weak D match, TRBD1 (6 bases). The CDR3 sequence is 15 residues long. In germline, CDR1 is SQVTM, CDR2 ANQGSEA. The V end lost 4 bases, the J end lost 1 base, and 14 bases lay between the germline ends. The CDR3 here is CSVVVGGASNQPQHF. CDR3 nucleotide sequence: TGCAGCGTTGTTGTTGGGGGGGCCAGCAATCAGCCCCAGCATTTT.

The genes are TRBV5-1 and TRBJ1-1; D not resolved. The germline V gene has CDR1 SGHRS and CDR2 YFSETQ. The CDR3 covers 16 residues. V was pared by 0 bases and J by 2 bases, with 14 bases between. The CDR3 region is CASSLAPRTLNTEAFF. The CDR3 region has the DNA TGCGCCAGCAGCTTGGCCCCGAGGACCCTTAACACTGAAGCTTTCTTT.